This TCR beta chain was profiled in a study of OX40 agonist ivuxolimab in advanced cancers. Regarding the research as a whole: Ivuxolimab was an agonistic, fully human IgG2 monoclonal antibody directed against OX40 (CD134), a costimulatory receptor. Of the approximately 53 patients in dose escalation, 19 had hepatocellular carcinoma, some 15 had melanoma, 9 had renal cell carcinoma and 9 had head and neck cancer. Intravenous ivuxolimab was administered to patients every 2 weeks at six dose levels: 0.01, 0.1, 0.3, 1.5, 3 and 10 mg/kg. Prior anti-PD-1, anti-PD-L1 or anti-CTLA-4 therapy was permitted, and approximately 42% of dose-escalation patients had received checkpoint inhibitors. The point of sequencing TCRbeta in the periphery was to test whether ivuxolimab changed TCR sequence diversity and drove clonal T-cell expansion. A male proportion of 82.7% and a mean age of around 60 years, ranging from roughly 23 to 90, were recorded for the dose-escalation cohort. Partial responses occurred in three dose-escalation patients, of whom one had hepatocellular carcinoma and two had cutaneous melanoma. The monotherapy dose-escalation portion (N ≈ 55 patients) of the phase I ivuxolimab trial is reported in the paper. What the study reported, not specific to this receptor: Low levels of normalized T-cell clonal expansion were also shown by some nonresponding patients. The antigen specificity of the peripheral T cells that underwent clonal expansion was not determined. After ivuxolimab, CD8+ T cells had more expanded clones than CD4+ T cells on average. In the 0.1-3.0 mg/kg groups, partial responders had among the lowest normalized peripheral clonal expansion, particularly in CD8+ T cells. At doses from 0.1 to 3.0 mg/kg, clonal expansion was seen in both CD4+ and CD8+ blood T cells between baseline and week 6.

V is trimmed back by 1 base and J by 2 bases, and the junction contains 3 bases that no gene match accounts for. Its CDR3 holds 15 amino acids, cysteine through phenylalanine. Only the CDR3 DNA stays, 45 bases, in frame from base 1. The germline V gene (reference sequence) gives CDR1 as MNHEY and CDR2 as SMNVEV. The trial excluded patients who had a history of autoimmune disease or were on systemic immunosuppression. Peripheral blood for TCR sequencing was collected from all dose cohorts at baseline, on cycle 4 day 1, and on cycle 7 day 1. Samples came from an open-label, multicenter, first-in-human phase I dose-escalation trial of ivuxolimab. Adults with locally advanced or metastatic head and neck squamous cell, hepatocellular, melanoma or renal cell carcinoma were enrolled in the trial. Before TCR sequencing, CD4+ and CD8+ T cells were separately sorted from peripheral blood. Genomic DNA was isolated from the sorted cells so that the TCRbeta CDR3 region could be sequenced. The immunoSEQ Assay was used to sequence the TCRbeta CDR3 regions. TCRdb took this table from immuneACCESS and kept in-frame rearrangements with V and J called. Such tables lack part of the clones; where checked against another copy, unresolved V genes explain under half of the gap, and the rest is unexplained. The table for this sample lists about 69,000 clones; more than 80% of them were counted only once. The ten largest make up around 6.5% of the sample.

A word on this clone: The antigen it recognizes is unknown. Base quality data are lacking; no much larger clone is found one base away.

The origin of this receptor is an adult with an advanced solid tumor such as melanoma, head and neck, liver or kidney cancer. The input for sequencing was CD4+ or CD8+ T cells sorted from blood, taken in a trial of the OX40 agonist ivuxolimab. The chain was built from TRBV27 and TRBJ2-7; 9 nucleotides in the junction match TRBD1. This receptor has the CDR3 CASSLFGTGTYEQYF. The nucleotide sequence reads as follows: TGTGCCAGCAGTTTATTTGGGACAGGGACCTACGAGCAGTACTTC.